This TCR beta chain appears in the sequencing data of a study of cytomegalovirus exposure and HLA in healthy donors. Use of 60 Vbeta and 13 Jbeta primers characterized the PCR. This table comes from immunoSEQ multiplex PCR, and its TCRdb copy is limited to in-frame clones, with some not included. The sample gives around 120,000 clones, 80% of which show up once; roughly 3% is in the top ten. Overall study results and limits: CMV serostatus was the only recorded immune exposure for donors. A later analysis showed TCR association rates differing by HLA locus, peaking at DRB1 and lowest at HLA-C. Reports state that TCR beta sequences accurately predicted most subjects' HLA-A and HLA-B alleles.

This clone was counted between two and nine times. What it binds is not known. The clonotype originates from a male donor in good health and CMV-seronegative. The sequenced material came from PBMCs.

CDR3 sequence (DNA): TGTGCCAGCTCTCGGGACAGCGGAAACACCATATATTTT. It encodes CASSRDSGNTIYF. This sequence joins TRBV18 and TRBJ1-3; TRBD1 matches at 7 bases. CDR1 KGHSH and CDR2 LQKENI come from the germline V gene. The junction had 3 bases not matched to a gene; V was cut back by 6 bases and J by 4 bases. The CDR3 has 13 amino acids.